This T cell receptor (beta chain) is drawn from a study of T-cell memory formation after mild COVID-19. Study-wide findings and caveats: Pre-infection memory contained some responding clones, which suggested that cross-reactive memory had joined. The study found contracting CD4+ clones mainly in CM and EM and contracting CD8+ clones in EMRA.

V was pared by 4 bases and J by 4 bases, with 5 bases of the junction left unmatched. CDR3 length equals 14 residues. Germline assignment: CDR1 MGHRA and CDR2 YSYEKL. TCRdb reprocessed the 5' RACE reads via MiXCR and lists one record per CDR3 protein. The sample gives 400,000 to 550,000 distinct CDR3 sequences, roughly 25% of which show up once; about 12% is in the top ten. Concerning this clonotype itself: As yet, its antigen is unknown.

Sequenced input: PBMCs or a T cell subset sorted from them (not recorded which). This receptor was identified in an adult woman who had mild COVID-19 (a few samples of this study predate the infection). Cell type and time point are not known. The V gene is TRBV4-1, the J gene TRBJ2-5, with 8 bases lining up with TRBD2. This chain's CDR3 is CASSPRGGTETQYF. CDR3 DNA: TGCGCCAGCAGCCCCCGGGGGGGAACAGAGACCCAGTACTTC.